The 27 T cell receptor beta chains presented below share a single source sample, sequenced in a study of Graves' ophthalmopathy and Graves' hyperthyroidism. The study amplified TCR beta CDR3 regions using RNA transcripts. A first-round RT-PCR used HTBI primers, followed by a second-round multiplex PCR. TCRdb passed the multiplex PCR reads through MiXCR, listing each CDR3 protein once. In the table there are about 740,000 distinct CDR3 sequences, roughly 40% of which are singletons. Source material: peripheral blood. These receptors were taken from an adult man with Graves' ophthalmopathy.

About this clonotype itself: At one end the junction does not follow the germline gene, possibly because of a read error. V usage is TRBV7-2 and J usage is TRBJ1-1, with 7 nucleotides matching TRBD1. Looked up from germline, CDR1 is SGHTA and CDR2 is FQGNSA. This CDR3 is 15 amino acids long. DNA of the CDR3: TGTGCTAGCAGCTTCTCAGGGACAGCTAACACTGAAGCTTTCTTT. It yields the protein CASSFSGTANTEAFF. Filled out from reference TRBV7-2 and TRBJ1-1, the complete variable domain reads GAGVSQSPSNKVTEKGKDVELRCDPISGHTALYWYRQSLGQGLEFLIYFQGNSAPDKSGLPSDRFSAERTGGSVSTLTIQRTQQEDSAVYLCASSFSGTANTEAFFGQGTRLTVV.

This clonotype was counted a few times. The rearrangement links TRBV9 to TRBJ2-3; D is ambiguous. Germline-derived CDR1 and CDR2 are SGDLS and YYNGEE. With 3 bases removed from V and 3 bases from J, the gap between germline ends came to 8 bases. The length of the CDR3 is 13 residues. CDR3 sequence (DNA): TGTGCCAGCAGCGCTCATGGAACAGATACGCAGTATTTT. Translated: CASSAHGTDTQYF.

This clonotype turned up a few times. This rearrangement joins TRBV7-2 to TRBJ1-5; D is possibly TRBD1 (5 bases). This CDR3 comprises 15 residues. CDR1 and CDR2 from the germline V gene are SGHTA and FQGNSA. CDR3 in amino acids: CASRQPYRGNQPQHF. The CDR3 DNA sequence: TGTGCTAGTCGACAGCCATATAGGGGCAATCAGCCCCAGCATTTT. The full variable domain, rest sourced from reference TRBV7-2 and TRBJ1-5, is GAGVSQSPSNKVTEKGKDVELRCDPISGHTALYWYRQSLGQGLEFLIYFQGNSAPDKSGLPSDRFSAERTGGSVSTLTIQRTQQEDSAVYLCASRQPYRGNQPQHFGDGTRLSIL.

Comment on this clonotype: A junction end diverges from the germline sequence, so it may reflect a read error. This chain joins TRBV2 and TRBJ1-4; 7 bases align to TRBD1. CDR3 length: 16 amino acids. CDR1 and CDR2 from the germline V gene are SNHLY and FYNNEI. The CDR3 DNA sequence: TGTGTCAGCAGTGCCGGGACAGATGGCTACATTGAAAAACTGTTTTTT. Protein sequence: CVSSAGTDGYIEKLFF.

The chain carries TRBV9 and TRBJ1-1; no clear D. This CDR3 has 13 amino acids. V dropped 2 bases and J dropped 3 bases, with 8 bases sitting between them. The V gene's germline CDR1 is SGDLS and CDR2 YYNGEE. In DNA, the CDR3 is TGTGCCAGCAGCGTGAAGGTTGACACTGAAGCTTTCTTT. The encoded protein is CASSVKVDTEAFF.

This clonotype occurred many times. This chain links TRBV20-1 with TRBJ2-7, with 8 bases lining up with TRBD1. J gave up 3 bases and V 2 bases, and 9 bases lay outside the gene matches. The CDR3 runs to 15 residues. Looked up from germline, CDR1 is DFQATT and CDR2 is SNEGSKA (reference sequence). This chain's CDR3 is CSARPHTTGDYEQYF. The CDR3 nucleotides read TGCAGTGCTAGACCACATACGACAGGGGACTACGAGCAGTACTTC.

A remark on this clonotype: A clone one base away is much larger, so this may be a read error. The chain combines TRBV20-1 with TRBJ1-1; 7 positions match TRBD1. CDR3 length equals 14 residues. Germline assignment: CDR1 DFQATT and CDR2 SNEGSKA (reference sequence). V lost 5 bases to trimming and J lost 0 bases; unmatched junction nucleotides: 6. CDR3 nucleotide sequence: TGCAGTGCTGGGACAGCATCCATGAACACTGAAGCTTTCTTT. Its translation: CSAGTASMNTEAFF.

The rearrangement joins TRBV19 to TRBJ1-5, with 8 bases fitting TRBD1. This CDR3 spans 16 amino acids. From germline, CDR1 is LNHDA and CDR2 SQIVND (reference sequence). With 6 bases clipped from V and 6 bases from J, the junction kept 13 bases outside the gene matches. This CDR3 reads CASSPLLQGAGQPQHF. The DNA of the CDR3 is TGTGCCAGTAGCCCCCTCCTTCAGGGGGCTGGTCAGCCCCAGCATTTT. Filled out from reference TRBV19 and TRBJ1-5, the complete variable domain reads DGGITQSPKYLFRKEGQNVTLSCEQNLNHDAMYWYRQDPGQGLRLIYYSQIVNDFQKGDIAEGYSVSREKKESFPLTVTSAQKNPTAFYLCASSPLLQGAGQPQHFGDGTRLSIL.

In this sample, this clonotype turned up many times. This sequence joins TRBV2 and TRBJ2-7; 7 bases agree with TRBD2. CDR1 SNHLY and CDR2 FYNNEI come from the germline V gene. Trimming at V came to 7 bases and at J to 0 bases, leaving 9 bases not matched to a gene. The length of the CDR3 is 15 residues. CDR3 DNA sequence: TGTGCCAGCACGGGAGCTAGCGGATACTCCTACGAGCAGTACTTC. This encodes CASTGASGYSYEQYF.

This clonotype was detected ten times or more. This rearrangement joins TRBV29-1 to TRBJ2-7; 9 bases are shared with TRBD2. Per germline, CDR1 SQVTM and CDR2 ANQGSEA. V shed 6 bases, J shed 0 bases, and the junction held 6 bases outside the gene matches. There are 14 residues in the CDR3. The CDR3, as DNA: TGCAGCGTCCTGACTAGCGGAAGCTCCTACGAGCAGTACTTC. It encodes CSVLTSGSSYEQYF.

Note on this clonotype: With a much larger clone just one base away, this may be a read error. The rearrangement uses TRBV6-5 and TRBJ1-5, with TRBD1 identical over 7 bases. J lost 1 base, V lost 6 bases, and 15 bases had no gene match. Germline CDR1 is MNHEY and CDR2 is SVGAGI. The CDR3 extends over 18 amino acids. CDR3 in amino acids: CASSFRTGLGLSNQPQHF. CDR3 in DNA: TGTGCCAGCAGCTTCCGGACAGGCCTGGGATTGAGCAATCAGCCCCAGCATTTT.

The chain recombines TRBV20-1 with TRBJ2-2; the D is unclear. The germline V and J ends were trimmed by 5 bases and 4 bases, with 5 bases remaining between them. The germline gives CDR1 DFQATT, CDR2 SNEGSKA (reference sequence). The CDR3 is 11 residues long. CDR3 amino acids: CSAASTGELFF. CDR3 DNA: TGCAGTGCTGCCAGCACCGGGGAGCTGTTTTTT.

This clonotype was detected a few times. J is TRBJ2-3 and V is TRBV19, with 9 bases matching TRBD1. After removal of 6 bases from V and 2 bases from J, the junction contained 6 bases not matched to a gene. Germline V gene data show CDR1 as LNHDA and CDR2 as SQIVND (reference sequence). The CDR3 sequence is 15 residues long. CDR3: CASSAGTGYTDTQYF. The DNA of the CDR3 is TGTGCCAGTAGCGCCGGGACAGGGTACACAGATACGCAGTATTTT.

The chain uses TRBV14 and TRBJ1-3; D gene unclear. Germline loops: CDR1 SGHDN, CDR2 FVKESK. The V gene lost 0 bases and the J gene lost 2 bases, with 20 bases spanning the gap. CDR3 length: 19 amino acids. Written as DNA, the CDR3 is TGTGCCAGCAGCCAAGATGGCCCTTCGAATGTCGTAGCTGGAAACACCATATATTTT. It translates to CASSQDGPSNVVAGNTIYF.

This rearrangement joins TRBV2 to TRBJ2-3, with 7 positions matching TRBD1. The CDR3 has 16 amino acids. CDR1 is SNHLY and CDR2 is FYNNEI in the germline V gene. Trimming cost V 4 bases and J 1 base; bases outside gene matches: 8. CDR3 protein: CASSATDRVGTDTQYF. The CDR3 DNA sequence: TGTGCCAGCAGTGCAACCGACAGGGTCGGCACAGATACGCAGTATTTT.

This chain uses TRBV7-9 with TRBJ2-2; D gene unclear. V lost 3 bases, J lost 8 bases, and 7 bases lay in between. The CDR3 is 12 residues long. Germline V lookup: CDR1 SEHNR, CDR2 FQNEAQ (reference sequence). DNA of the CDR3: TGTGCCAGCAGCTTTCGTTCAGGGGAGCTGTTTTTT. It encodes CASSFRSGELFF.

This clonotype showed up just a few times. The chain uses TRBV19 and TRBJ1-2; D is perhaps TRBD1 (6 bases). V lost 4 bases to trimming and J lost 4 bases, with 10 bases between them. CDR3 length equals 13 residues. Germline V gives CDR1 LNHDA, CDR2 SQIVND (reference sequence). CDR3 amino acids: CASSRQVGYGYTF. CDR3 coding DNA: TGTGCCAGTAGTAGACAGGTGGGCTATGGCTACACCTTC.

This clonotype was seen only a few times. The rearrangement links TRBV19 to TRBJ2-2; tentatively, D is TRBD2 (6 bases). CDR3 length: 14 amino acids. The germline CDR1 and CDR2 sequences are LNHDA and SQIVND (reference sequence). The V and J ends lost 6 bases and 8 bases respectively, with 16 bases between them. The CDR3 spells CASRTHSGPGELFF. Here the CDR3 DNA reads TGTGCCAGTAGAACCCATAGCGGTCCTGGGGAGCTGTTTTTT.

This rearrangement joins TRBV5-8 to TRBJ1-2; possibly TRBD1 for D (6 bases). In germline, CDR1 is SGHTS, CDR2 YDEGEE. The CDR3 has 14 residues. V was clipped by 7 bases and J by 7 bases, with 20 bases between them. CDR3 residues: CASSPARGGRGYTF. The CDR3 nucleotides are TGTGCCAGCTCACCAGCCCGCGGGGGCCGTGGCTACACCTTC.

The chain joins TRBV20-1 to TRBJ2-5; the match to TRBD2 covers 7 bases. CDR3 length equals 14 residues. V lost 4 bases and J lost 5; bases outside the gene matches: 10. Germline values: CDR1 DFQATT, CDR2 SNEGSKA (reference sequence). This CDR3 reads CSAIPAGNMETQYF. In nucleotides, the CDR3 is TGCAGTGCTATCCCAGCGGGAAATATGGAGACCCAGTACTTC.

This sequence joins TRBV29-1 and TRBJ1-4; D gene unclear. The V end lost 5 bases, the J end lost 0 bases, and 13 bases lay between the germline ends. The CDR3 loop spans 15 amino acids. Per germline, CDR1 SQVTM and CDR2 ANQGSEA. CDR3 nucleotides: TGCAGCGTTTCTGACACGGCGGCAACTAATGAAAAACTGTTTTTT. Its translation: CSVSDTAATNEKLFF.

Concerning this clonotype: Its ends do not fully match the called genes, so a read error is possible. The rearrangement links TRBV7-9 to TRBJ1-1; no firm D call. This CDR3 spans 11 amino acids. Germline V gene sequence: CDR1 SEHNR, CDR2 FQNEAQ (reference sequence). Here the CDR3 DNA reads TGTTCCAGCAGCTTCGGGATTGAAGCTTTCTTT. As protein: CSSSFGIEAFF.

This rearrangement joins TRBV19 to TRBJ1-6; D remains ambiguous. V gave up 11 bases and J gave up 4 bases, with 15 bases separating them. CDR1 LNHDA and CDR2 SQIVND come from the germline V gene (reference sequence). The CDR3 is 14 residues long. The CDR3 DNA reads TGTGCCTGGAGTATGAGGAGGTATAATTCACCCCTCCACTTT. Its protein is CAWSMRRYNSPLHF. Full variable domain (remainder filled in from reference TRBV19 and TRBJ1-6): DGGITQSPKYLFRKEGQNVTLSCEQNLNHDAMYWYRQDPGQGLRLIYYSQIVNDFQKGDIAEGYSVSREKKESFPLTVTSAQKNPTAFYLCAWSMRRYNSPLHFGNGTRLTVT.

The rearrangement joins TRBV7-2 to TRBJ1-6, with 10 bases identical to TRBD1. The CDR3 is 17 residues long. V gave up 4 bases and J gave up 10 bases; unmatched junction bases: 13. From germline, CDR1 is SGHTA and CDR2 FQGNSA. Here the CDR3 reads CASSSEAGQGRGSPLHF. In DNA form, the CDR3 reads TGTGCCAGCAGCTCGGAAGCGGGACAGGGGAGGGGATCACCCCTCCACTTT. The full variable domain, rest sourced from reference TRBV7-2 and TRBJ1-6, is GAGVSQSPSNKVTEKGKDVELRCDPISGHTALYWYRQSLGQGLEFLIYFQGNSAPDKSGLPSDRFSAERTGGSVSTLTIQRTQQEDSAVYLCASSSEAGQGRGSPLHFGNGTRLTVT.

The J gene is TRBJ2-5, the V gene TRBV9; no firm D call. Germline V gene lookup returns CDR1 SGDLS and CDR2 YYNGEE. The CDR3 has 14 residues. The V gene lost 4 bases and the J gene lost 0 bases, with 10 bases spanning the gap. CDR3 in DNA: TGTGCCAGCAGCTTAAGAAGGGACCAAGAGACCCAGTACTTC. Protein product: CASSLRRDQETQYF.

Comments on this clonotype: Compared with germline, one end of the junction differs, possibly owing to a read error. The chain recombines TRBV7-9 with TRBJ2-5; TRBD2 is a possible D gene (5 bases). The germline gives CDR1 SEHNR, CDR2 FQNEAQ (reference sequence). The CDR3 spans 13 residues. CDR3 in DNA: TGTGCCAGCAGTTTAGAGGGTGGGGAGACCCAGTACTTC. As protein: CASSLEGGETQYF.

This clonotype was seen at least ten times. The chain is built from TRBV20-1 and TRBJ1-1; the D is unclear. Per the germline V gene, CDR1 is DFQATT and CDR2 is SNEGSKA (reference sequence). The CDR3 length is 12 residues. Trimming shortened V by 3 bases and J by 7 bases, and 12 bases separated the two germline ends. The CDR3 loop reads CSARRIDLEAFF. Written as DNA, the CDR3 is TGCAGTGCTAGGAGGATTGATCTTGAAGCTTTCTTT.